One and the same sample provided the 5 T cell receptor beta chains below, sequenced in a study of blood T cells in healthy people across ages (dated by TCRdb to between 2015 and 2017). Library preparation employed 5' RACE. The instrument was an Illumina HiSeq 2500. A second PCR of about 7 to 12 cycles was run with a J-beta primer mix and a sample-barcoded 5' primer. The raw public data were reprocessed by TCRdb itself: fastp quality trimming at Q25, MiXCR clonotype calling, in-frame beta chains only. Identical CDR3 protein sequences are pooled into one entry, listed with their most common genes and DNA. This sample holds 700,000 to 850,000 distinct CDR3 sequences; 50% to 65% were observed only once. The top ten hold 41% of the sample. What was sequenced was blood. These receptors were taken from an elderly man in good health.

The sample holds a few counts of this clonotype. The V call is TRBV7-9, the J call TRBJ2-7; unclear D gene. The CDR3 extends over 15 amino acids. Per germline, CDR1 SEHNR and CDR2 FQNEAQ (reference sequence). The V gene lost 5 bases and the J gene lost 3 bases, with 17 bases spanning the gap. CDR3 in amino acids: CASSRAPGSLYEQYF. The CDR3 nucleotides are TGTGCCAGCAGCCGAGCGCCCGGGTCCCTCTACGAGCAGTACTTC.

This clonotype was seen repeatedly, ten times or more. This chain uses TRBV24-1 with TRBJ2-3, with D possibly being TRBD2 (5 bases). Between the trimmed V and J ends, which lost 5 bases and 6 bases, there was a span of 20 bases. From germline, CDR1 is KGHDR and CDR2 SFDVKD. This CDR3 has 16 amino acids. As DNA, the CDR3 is TGTGCCACCAGTGCCGGAGGCGGAGGTCCGGGGGATACGCAGTATTTT. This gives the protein CATSAGGGGPGDTQYF.

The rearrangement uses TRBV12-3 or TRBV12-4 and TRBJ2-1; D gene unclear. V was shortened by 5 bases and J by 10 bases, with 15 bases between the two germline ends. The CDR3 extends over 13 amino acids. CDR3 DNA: TGTGCCAGCAGTCCCCCTCCGGGCCTGGAGCAGTTCTTC. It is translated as CASSPPPGLEQFF.

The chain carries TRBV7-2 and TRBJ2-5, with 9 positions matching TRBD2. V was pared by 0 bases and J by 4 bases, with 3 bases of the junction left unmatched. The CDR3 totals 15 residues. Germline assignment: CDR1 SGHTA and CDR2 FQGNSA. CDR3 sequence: CASSLALAGVETQYF. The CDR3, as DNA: TGTGCCAGCAGCTTAGCCTTAGCGGGAGTAGAGACCCAGTACTTC.

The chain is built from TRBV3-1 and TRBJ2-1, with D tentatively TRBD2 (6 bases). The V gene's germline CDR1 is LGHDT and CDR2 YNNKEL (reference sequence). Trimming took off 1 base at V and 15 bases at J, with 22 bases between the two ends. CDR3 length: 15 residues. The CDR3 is CASSQGALQTSLAFF. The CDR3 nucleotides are TGTGCCAGCAGCCAAGGAGCCCTCCAGACTAGTCTTGCGTTCTTC.